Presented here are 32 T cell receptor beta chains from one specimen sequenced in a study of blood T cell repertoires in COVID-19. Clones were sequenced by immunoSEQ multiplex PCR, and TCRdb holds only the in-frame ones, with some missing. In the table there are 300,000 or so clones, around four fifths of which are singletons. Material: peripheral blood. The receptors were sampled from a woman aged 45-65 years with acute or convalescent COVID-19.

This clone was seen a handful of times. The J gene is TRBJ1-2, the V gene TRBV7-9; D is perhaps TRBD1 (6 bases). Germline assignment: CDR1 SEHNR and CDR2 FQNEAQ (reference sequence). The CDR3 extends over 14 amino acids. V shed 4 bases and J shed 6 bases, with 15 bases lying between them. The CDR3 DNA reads TGTGCCAGCAGCTCCCGGGGGGCGCCTAATGGCTACACCTTC. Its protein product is CASSSRGAPNGYTF.

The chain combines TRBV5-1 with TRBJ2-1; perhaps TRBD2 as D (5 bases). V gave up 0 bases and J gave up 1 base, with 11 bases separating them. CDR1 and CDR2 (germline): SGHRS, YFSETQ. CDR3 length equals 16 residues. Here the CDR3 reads CASSLDAGPSYNEQFF. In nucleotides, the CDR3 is TGCGCCAGCAGCTTGGACGCGGGCCCATCCTACAATGAGCAGTTCTTC.

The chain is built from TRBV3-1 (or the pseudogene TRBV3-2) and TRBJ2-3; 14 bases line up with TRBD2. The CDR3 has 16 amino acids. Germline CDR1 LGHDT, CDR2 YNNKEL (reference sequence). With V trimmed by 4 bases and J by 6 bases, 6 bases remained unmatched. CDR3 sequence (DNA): TGTGCCAGCAGCCGCCGACTAGCGGGGGGGCCCGATACGCAGTATTTT. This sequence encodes CASSRRLAGGPDTQYF.

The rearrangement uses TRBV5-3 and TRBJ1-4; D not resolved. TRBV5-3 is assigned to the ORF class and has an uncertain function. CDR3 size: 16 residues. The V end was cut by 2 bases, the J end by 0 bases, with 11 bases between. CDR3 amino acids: CARSFYGPATNEKLFF. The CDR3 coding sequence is TGTGCCAGAAGCTTCTACGGTCCCGCAACTAATGAAAAACTGTTTTTT.

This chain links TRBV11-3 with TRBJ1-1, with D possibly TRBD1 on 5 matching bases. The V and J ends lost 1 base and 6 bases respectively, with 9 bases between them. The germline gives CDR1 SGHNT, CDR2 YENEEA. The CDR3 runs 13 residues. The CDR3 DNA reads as TGTGCCAGCAGCTTAGTTACAGGAGCTGAAGCTTTCTTT. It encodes CASSLVTGAEAFF.

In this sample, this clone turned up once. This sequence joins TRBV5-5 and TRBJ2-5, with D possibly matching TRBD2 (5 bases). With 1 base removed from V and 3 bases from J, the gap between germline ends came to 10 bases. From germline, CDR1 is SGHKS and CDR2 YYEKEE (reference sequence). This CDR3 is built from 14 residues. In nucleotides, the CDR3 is TGTGCCAGCAGCTTGCGAGGGTTCGAAGAGACCCAGTACTTC. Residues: CASSLRGFEETQYF.

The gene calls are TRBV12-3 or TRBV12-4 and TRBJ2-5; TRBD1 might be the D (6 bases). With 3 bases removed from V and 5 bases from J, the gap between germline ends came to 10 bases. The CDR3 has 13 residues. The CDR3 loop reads CASSLDSRETQYF. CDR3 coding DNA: TGTGCCAGCAGTTTGGACAGTCGGGAGACCCAGTACTTC.

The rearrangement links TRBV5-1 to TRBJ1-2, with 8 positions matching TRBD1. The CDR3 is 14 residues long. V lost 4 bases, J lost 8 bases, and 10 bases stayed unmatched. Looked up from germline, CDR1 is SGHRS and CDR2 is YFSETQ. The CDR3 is CASSQDRDFGGYTF. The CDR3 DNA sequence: TGCGCCAGCAGCCAGGACAGGGACTTTGGAGGCTACACCTTC.

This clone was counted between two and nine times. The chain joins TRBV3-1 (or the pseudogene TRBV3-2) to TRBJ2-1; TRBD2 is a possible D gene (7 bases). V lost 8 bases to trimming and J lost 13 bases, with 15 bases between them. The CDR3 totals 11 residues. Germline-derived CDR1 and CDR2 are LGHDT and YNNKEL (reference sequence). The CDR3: CASGRGDSQFF. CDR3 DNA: TGTGCCAGCGGGAGGGGGGACTCTCAGTTCTTC.

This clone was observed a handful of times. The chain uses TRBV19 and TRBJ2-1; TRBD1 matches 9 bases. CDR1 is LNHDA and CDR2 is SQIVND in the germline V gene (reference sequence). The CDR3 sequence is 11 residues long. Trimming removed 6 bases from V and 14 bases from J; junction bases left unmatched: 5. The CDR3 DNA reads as TGTGCCAGTAGCCACGGACAGGGGAAGTTCTTC. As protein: CASSHGQGKFF.

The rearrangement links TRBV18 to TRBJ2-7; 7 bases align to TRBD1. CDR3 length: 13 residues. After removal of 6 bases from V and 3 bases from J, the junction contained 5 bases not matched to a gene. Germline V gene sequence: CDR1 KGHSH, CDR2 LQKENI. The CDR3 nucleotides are TGTGCCAGCTCGCAGGGGGAATACTACGAGCAGTACGTC. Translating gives CASSQGEYYEQYV.

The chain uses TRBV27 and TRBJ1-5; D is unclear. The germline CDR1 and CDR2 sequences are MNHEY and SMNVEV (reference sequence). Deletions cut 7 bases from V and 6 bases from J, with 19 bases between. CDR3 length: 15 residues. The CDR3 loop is CASTRTGGGGQPQHF. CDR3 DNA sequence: TGTGCCAGCACCAGAACGGGAGGCGGCGGTCAGCCCCAGCATTTT.

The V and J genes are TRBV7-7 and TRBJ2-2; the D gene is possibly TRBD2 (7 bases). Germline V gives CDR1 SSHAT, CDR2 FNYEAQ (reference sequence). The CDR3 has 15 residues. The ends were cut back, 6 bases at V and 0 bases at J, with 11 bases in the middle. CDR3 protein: CASSRGAANTGELFF. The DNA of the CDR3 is TGTGCCAGCAGTCGGGGGGCAGCGAACACCGGGGAGCTGTTTTTT.

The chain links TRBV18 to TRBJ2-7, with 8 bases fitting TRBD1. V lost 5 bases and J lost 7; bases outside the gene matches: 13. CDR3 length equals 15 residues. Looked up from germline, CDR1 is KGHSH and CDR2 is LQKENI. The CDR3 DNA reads TGTGCCAGCTCATCGAGCGCTACAGGGGGTGAGGAGCAGTACTTC. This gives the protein CASSSSATGGEEQYF.

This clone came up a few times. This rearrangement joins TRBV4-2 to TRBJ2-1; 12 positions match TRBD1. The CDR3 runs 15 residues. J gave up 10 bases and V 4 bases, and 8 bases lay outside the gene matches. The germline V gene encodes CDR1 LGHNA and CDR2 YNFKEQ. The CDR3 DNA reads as TGTGCCAGCAGCCGCTCGGGACAGGGGGCGGGGGAGCAGTTCTTC. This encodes CASSRSGQGAGEQFF.

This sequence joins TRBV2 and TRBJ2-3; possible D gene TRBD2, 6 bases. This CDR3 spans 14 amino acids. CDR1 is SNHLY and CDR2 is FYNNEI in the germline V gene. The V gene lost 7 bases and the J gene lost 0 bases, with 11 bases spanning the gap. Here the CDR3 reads CASKGTASTDTQYF. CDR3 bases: TGTGCCAGCAAGGGGACTGCTAGCACAGATACGCAGTATTTT.

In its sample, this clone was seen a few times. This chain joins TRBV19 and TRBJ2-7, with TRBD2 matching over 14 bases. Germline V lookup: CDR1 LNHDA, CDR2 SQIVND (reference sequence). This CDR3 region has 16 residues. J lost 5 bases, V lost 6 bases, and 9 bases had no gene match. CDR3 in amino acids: CASSTGTSGRTDEQYF. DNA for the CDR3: TGTGCCAGTAGCACCGGGACTAGCGGGAGAACGGACGAGCAGTACTTC.

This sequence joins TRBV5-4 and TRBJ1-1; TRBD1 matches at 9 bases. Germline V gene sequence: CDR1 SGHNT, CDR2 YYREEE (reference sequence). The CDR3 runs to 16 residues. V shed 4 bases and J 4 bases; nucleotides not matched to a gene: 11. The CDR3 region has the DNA TGTGCCAGCAGCGGCAATGACAGGGGGGCGGCCACTGAAGCTTTCTTT. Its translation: CASSGNDRGAATEAFF.

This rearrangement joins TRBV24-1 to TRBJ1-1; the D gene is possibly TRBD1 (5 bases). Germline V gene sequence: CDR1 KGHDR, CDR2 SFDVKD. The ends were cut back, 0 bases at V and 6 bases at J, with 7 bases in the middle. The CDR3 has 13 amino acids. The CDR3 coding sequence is TGTGCCACCAGTGATTTGAGGGGATCTGAAGCTTTCTTT. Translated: CATSDLRGSEAFF.

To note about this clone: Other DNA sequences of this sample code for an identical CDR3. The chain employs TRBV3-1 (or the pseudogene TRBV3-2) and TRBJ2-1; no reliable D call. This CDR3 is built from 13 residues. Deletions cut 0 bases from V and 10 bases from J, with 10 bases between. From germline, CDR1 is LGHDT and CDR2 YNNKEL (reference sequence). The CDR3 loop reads CASSQDPGREQFF. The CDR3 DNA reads TGTGCCAGCAGCCAAGATCCCGGCAGGGAGCAGTTCTTC.

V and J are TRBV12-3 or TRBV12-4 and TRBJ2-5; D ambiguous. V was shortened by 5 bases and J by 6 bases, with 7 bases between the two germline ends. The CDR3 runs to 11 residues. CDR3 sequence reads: CASSLGKTQYF. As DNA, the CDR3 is TGTGCCAGCAGTCTCGGTAAGACCCAGTACTTC.

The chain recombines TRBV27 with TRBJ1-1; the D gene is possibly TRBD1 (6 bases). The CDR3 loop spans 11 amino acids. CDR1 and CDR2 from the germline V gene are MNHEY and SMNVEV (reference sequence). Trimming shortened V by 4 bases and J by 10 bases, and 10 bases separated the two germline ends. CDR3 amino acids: CASSSEDRAFF. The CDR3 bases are TGTGCCAGCAGTTCCGAGGACAGAGCTTTCTTT.

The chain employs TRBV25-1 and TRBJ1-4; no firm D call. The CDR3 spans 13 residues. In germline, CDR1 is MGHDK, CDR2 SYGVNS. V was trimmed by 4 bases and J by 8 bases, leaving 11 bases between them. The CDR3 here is CASSVDFGEKLFF. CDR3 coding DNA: TGTGCCAGCAGTGTGGATTTCGGGGAAAAACTGTTTTTT.

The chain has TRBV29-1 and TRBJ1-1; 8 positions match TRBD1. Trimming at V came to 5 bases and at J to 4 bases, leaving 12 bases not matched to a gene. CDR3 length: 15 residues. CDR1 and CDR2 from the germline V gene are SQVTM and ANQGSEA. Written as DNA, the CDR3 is TGCAGCGTTCATAGGTCAGGGGGCGCGGGCACTGAAGCTTTCTTT. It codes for CSVHRSGGAGTEAFF.

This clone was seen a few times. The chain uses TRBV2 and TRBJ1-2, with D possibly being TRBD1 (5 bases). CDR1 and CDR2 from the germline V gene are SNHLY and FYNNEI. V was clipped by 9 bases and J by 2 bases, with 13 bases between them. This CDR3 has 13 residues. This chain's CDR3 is CASKTGINYGYTF. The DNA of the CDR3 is TGTGCCAGTAAAACAGGAATCAACTATGGCTACACCTTC.

This CDR3 is CASSAADRRDSQPQHF. The CDR3 coding sequence is TGTGCCAGCAGTGCCGCGGACAGGCGAGATTCCCAGCCCCAGCATTTT. This chain links TRBV25-1 with TRBJ1-5, with 7 nucleotides matching TRBD1. Germline V gene lookup returns CDR1 MGHDK and CDR2 SYGVNS. This CDR3 contains 16 residues. With 4 bases clipped from V and 7 bases from J, the junction kept 13 bases outside the gene matches.

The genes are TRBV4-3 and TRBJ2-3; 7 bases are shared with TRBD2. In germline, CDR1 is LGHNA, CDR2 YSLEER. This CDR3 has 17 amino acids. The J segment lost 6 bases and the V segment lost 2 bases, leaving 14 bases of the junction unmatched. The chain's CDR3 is CASSQQLARNDPDTQYF. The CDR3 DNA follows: TGCGCCAGCAGCCAACAACTAGCGCGAAACGACCCGGATACGCAGTATTTT.

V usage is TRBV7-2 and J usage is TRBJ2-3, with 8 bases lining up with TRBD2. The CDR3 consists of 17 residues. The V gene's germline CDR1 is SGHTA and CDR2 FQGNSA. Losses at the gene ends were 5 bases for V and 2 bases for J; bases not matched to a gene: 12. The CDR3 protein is CASSQGVAGTNTDTQYF. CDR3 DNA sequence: TGTGCCAGCAGCCAAGGAGTAGCGGGGACGAACACAGATACGCAGTATTTT. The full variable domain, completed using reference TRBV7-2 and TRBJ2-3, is GAGVSQSPSNKVTEKGKDVELRCDPISGHTALYWYRQSLGQGLEFLIYFQGNSAPDKSGLPSDRFSAERTGGSVSTLTIQRTQQEDSAVYLCASSQGVAGTNTDTQYFGPGTRLTVL.

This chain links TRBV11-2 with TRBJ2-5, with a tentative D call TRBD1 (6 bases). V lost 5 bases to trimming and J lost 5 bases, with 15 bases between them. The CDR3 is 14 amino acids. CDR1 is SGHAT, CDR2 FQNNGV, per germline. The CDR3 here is CASSKQGESETQYF. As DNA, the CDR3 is TGTGCCAGCAGCAAACAGGGCGAGTCGGAGACCCAGTACTTC.

This chain's CDR3 is CASTYSGRALNEQYF. CDR3 sequence (DNA): TGTGCCAGCACTTATAGCGGGAGGGCCTTAAACGAGCAGTACTTC. The V gene is TRBV2, the J gene TRBJ2-7; 11 bases match TRBD2. The CDR3 is 15 amino acids. The trim removed 7 bases at V and 5 bases at J, leaving 10 bases unmatched. Germline CDR1 is SNHLY and CDR2 is FYNNEI.

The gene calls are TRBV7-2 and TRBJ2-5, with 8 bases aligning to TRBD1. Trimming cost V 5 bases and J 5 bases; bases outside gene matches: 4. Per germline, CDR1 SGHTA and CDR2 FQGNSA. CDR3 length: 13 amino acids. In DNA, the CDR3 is TGTGCCAGCAGCCTAAGACAGGGGGAGACCCAGTACTTC. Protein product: CASSLRQGETQYF.

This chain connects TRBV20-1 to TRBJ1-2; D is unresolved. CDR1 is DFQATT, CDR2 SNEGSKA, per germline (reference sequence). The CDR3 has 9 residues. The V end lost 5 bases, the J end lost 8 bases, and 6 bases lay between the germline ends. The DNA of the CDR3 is TGCAGTGCTGCGTACGGCTACACCTTC. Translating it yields CSAAYGYTF.